The clone carrying this T cell receptor beta chain was observed a handful of times. The antigen is not known. The sample comes from a study of blood T cells in healthy people across ages. Study-wide results and limits: Estimated diversity that came from one million T cells was considered an underestimate. Aged donors had fewer naive CD4+ cells and lower diversity than long-lived donors.

With each sample, at least 5 micrograms of total RNA were extracted. Using a J-beta primer mix together with a sample-barcoded 5' primer, a second PCR was run for about 7 to 12 cycles. From each sample, at least 3 million paired-end reads containing CDR3 were obtained. TCRdb analysed the 5' RACE reads with MiXCR anew, one entry per CDR3 protein. The sample carries 700,000 to 1,000,000 distinct CDR3 sequences, roughly 44% recorded once. V gave up 3 bases and J gave up 5 bases; unmatched junction bases: 15. The CDR3 consists of 18 residues. Germline-derived CDR1 and CDR2 are SGDLS and YYNGEE. The sample consisted of blood. This chain links TRBV9 with TRBJ2-1; TRBD1 matches at 9 bases. The TCR comes from a man aged 55 to 70 in good health. CDR3 amino acids: CASSAPQTGTGPHNEQFF. DNA for the CDR3: TGTGCCAGCAGCGCCCCGCAAACCGGGACAGGGCCCCACAATGAGCAGTTCTTC.